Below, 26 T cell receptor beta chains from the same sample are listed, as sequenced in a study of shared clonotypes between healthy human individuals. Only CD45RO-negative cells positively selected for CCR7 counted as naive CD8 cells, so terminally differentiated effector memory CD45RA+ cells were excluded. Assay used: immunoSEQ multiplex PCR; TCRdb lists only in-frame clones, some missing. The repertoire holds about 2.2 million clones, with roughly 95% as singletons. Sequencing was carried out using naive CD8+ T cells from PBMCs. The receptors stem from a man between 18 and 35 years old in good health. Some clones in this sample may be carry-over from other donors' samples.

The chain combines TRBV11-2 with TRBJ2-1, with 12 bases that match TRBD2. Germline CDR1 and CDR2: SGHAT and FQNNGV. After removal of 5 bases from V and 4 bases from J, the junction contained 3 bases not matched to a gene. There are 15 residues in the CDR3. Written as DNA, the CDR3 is TGTGCCAGCAGCGTACTAGCGGGAGGTTACAATGAGCAGTTCTTC. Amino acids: CASSVLAGGYNEQFF. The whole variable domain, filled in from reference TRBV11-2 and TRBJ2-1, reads EAGVAQSPRYKIIEKRQSVAFWCNPISGHATLYWYQQILGQGPKLLIQFQNNGVVDDSQLPKDRFSAERLKGVDSTLKIQPAKLEDSAVYLCASSVLAGGYNEQFFGPGTRLTVL.

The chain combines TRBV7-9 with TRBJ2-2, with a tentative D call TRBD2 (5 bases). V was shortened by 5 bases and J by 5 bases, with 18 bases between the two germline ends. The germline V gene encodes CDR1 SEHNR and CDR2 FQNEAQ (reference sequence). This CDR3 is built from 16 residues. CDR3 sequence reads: CASSQFGGRGTGELFF. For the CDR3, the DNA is TGTGCCAGCAGCCAATTTGGCGGACGGGGAACCGGGGAGCTGTTTTTT.

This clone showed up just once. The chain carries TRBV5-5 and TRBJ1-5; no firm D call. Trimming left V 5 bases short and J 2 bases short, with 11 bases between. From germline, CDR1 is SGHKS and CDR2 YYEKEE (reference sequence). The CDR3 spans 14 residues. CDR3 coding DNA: TGTGCCAGCAGAATGGGCCCGGGCAATCAGCCCCAGCATTTT. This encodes CASRMGPGNQPQHF.

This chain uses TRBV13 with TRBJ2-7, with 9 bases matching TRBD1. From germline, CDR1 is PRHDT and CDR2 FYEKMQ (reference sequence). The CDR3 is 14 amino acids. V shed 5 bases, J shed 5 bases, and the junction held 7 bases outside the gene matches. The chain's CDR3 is CASSPTGGMDEQYF. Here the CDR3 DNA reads TGTGCCAGCAGCCCGACAGGGGGTATGGACGAGCAGTACTTC.

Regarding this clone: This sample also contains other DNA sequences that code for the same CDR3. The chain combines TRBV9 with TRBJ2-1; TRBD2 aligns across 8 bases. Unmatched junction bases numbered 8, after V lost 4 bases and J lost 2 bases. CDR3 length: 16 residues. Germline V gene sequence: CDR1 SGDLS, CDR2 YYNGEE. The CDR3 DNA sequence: TGTGCCAGCAGCCTCGGGCTAGCGGGCACCTACAATGAGCAGTTCTTC. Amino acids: CASSLGLAGTYNEQFF.

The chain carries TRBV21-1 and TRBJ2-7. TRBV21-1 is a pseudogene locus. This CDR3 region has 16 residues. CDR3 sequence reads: CASSKPRVVIAYEQYF. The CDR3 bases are TGTGCCAGCAGCAAACCAAGGGTGGTCATAGCCTACGAGCAGTACTTC.

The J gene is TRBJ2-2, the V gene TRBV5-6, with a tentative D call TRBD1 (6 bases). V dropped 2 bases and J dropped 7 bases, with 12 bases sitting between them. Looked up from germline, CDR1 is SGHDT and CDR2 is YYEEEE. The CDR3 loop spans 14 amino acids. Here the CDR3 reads CASSFGPGVGELFF. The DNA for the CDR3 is TGTGCCAGCAGCTTTGGTCCAGGGGTCGGGGAGCTGTTTTTT.

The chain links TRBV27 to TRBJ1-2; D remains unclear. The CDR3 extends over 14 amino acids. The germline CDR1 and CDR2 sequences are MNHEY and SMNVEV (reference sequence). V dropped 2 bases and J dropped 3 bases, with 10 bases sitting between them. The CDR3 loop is CASSLGGRDYGYTF. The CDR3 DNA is TGTGCCAGCAGTTTAGGTGGGAGGGACTATGGCTACACCTTC.

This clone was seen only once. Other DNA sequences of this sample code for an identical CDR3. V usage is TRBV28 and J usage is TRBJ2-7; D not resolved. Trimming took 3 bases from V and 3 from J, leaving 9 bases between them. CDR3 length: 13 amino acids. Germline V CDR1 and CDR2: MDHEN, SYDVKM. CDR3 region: CASSLARVYEQYF. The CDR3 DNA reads TGTGCCAGCAGTTTGGCCCGCGTCTACGAGCAGTACTTC. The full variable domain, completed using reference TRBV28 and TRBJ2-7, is DVKVTQSSRYLVKRTGEKVFLECVQDMDHENMFWYRQDPGLGLRLIYFSYDVKMKEKGDIPEGYSVSREKKERFSLILESASTNQTSMYLCASSLARVYEQYFGPGTRLTVT.

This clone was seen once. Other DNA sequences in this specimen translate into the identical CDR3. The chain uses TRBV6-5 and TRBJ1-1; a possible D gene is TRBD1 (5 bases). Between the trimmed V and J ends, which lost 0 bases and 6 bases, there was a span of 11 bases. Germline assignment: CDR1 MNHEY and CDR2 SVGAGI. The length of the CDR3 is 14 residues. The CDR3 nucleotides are TGTGCCAGCAGTTACTCGGAGGGGATCGCTGAAGCTTTCTTT. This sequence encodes CASSYSEGIAEAFF.

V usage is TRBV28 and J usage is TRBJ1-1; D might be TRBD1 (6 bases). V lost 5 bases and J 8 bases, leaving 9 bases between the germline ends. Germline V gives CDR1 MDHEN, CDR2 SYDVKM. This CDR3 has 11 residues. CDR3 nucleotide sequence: TGTGCCAGCAGTGCCGGGACAGAAGCTTTCTTT. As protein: CASSAGTEAFF.

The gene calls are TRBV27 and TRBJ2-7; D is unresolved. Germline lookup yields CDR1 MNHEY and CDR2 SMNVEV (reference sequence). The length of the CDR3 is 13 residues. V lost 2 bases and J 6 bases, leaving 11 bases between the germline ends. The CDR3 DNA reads TGTGCCAGCAGTTTACGCTCGGTTGCCGAGCAGTACTTC. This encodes CASSLRSVAEQYF.

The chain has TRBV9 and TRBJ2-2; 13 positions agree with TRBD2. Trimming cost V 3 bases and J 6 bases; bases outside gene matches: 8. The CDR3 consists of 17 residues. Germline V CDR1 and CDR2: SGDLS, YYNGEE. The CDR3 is CASSALTSGRAPGELFF. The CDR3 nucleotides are TGTGCCAGCAGCGCTCTAACTAGCGGGAGGGCCCCCGGGGAGCTGTTTTTT.

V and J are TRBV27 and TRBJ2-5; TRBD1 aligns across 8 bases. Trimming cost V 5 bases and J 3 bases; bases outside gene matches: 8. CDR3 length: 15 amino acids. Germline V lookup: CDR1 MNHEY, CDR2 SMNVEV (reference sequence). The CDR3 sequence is CASSPGTGRKETQYF. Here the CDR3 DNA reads TGTGCCAGCAGTCCCGGGACAGGCAGAAAAGAGACCCAGTACTTC.

The CDR3, as DNA: TGCGCCAGCAGCCCCCTATTGGCACAGTTAAATAATTCACCCCTCCACTTT. Amino acid sequence: CASSPLLAQLNNSPLHF. The chain joins TRBV4-1 to TRBJ1-6; no firm D call. The CDR3 has 17 amino acids. The germline V gene has CDR1 MGHRA and CDR2 YSYEKL. V lost 4 bases and J 5 bases, leaving 18 bases between the germline ends.

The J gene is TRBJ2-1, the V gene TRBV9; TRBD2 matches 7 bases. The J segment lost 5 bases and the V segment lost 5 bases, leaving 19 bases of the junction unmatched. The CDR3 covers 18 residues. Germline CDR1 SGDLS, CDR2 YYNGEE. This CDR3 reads CASRFSKTGLAENNEQFF. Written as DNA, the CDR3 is TGTGCCAGCAGGTTTTCGAAAACCGGGCTAGCGGAAAACAATGAGCAGTTCTTC. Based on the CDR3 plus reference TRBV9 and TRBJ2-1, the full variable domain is DSGVTQTPKHLITATGQRVTLRCSPRSGDLSVYWYQQSLDQGLQFLIQYYNGEERAKGNILERFSAQQFPDLHSELNLSSLELGDSALYFCASRFSKTGLAENNEQFFGPGTRLTVL.

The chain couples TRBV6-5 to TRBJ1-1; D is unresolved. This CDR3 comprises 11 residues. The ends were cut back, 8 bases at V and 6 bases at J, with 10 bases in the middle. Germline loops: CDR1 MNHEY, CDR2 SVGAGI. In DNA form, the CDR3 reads TGTGCCAGCTGGGATCGGCCTGAAGCTTTCTTT. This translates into CASWDRPEAFF.

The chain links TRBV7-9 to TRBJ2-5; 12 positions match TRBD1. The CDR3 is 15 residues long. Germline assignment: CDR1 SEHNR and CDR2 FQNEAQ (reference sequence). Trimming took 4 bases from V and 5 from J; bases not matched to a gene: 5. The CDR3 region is CASSYGTGGRETQYF. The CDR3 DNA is TGTGCCAGCAGCTACGGGACAGGGGGCAGGGAGACCCAGTACTTC.

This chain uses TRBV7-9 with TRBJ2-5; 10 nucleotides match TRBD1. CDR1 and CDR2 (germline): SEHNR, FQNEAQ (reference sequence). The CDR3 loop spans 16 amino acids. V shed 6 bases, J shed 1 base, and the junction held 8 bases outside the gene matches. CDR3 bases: TGTGCCAGCAGTAGACTCGGGACAGGGGCCCAAGAGACCCAGTACTTC. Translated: CASSRLGTGAQETQYF. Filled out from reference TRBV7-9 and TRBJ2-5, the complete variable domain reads DTGVSQNPRHKITKRGQNVTFRCDPISEHNRLYWYRQTLGQGPEFLTYFQNEAQLEKSRLLSDRFSAERPKGSFSTLEIQRTEQGDSAMYLCASSRLGTGAQETQYFGPGTRLLVL.

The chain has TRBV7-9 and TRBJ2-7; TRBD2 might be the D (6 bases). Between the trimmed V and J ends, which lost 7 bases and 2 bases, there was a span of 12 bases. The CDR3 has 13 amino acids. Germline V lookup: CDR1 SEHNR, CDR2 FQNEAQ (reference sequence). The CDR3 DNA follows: TGTGCCAGCACCATGTCGGGGGCCTACGAGCAGTACTTC. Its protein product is CASTMSGAYEQYF.

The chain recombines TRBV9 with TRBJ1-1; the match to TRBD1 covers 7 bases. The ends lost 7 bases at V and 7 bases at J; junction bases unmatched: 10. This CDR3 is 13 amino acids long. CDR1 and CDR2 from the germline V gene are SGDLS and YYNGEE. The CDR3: CASHLEGAREAFF. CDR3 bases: TGTGCCAGCCACCTTGAGGGGGCGCGTGAAGCTTTCTTT.

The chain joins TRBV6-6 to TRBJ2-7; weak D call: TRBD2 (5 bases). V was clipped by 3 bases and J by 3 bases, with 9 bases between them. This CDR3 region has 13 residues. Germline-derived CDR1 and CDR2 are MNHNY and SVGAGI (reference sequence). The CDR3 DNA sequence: TGTGCCAGCAGTTATGAGGGTAGCTACGAGCAGTACTTC. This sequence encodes CASSYEGSYEQYF.

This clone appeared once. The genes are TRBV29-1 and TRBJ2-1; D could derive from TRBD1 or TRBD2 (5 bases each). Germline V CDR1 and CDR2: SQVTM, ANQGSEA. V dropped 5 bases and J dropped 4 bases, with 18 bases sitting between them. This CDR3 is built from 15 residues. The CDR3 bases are TGCAGCGTTATAAACCGGGGCACTTCTTACAATGAGCAGTTCTTC. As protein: CSVINRGTSYNEQFF.

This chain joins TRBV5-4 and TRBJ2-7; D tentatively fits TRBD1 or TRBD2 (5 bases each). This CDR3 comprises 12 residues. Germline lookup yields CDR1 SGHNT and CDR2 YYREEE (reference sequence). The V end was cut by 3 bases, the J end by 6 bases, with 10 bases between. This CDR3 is CASSWGGSEQYF. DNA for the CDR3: TGTGCCAGCAGCTGGGGCGGGTCCGAGCAGTACTTC.

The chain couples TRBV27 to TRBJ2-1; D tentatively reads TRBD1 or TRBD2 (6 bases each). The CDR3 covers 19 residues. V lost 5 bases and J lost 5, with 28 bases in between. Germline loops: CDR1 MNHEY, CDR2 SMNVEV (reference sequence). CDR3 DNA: TGTGCCAGCAGTCCCCGGGGGCCTAGAACTCCCCAATCGGACAATGAGCAGTTCTTC. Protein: CASSPRGPRTPQSDNEQFF.

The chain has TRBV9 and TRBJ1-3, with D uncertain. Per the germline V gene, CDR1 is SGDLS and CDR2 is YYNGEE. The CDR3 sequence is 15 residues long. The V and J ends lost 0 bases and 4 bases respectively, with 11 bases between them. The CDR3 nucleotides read TGTGCCAGCAGCGTAGGGGCGGGAGTAGGAAACACCATATATTTT. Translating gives CASSVGAGVGNTIYF.